The 5 T cell receptor beta chains below were found in one sample sequenced in a study of siplizumab effects on memory and regulatory T cells. Measured with immunoSEQ multiplex PCR; TCRdb has only the in-frame clones, and not every one. The sample shows some 52,000 clones, about 97% of them seen only once. Source material: naive CD4+ T cells sorted from blood. Receptors were obtained from a human donor in good health.

The chain has TRBV28 and TRBJ2-3; D ambiguous. Germline V CDR1 and CDR2: MDHEN, SYDVKM. The CDR3 runs 14 residues. The V and J ends lost 3 bases and 6 bases respectively, with 13 bases between them. CDR3 sequence reads: CASSFVDAGDTQYF. The CDR3 nucleotides are TGTGCCAGCAGTTTCGTAGATGCAGGTGATACGCAGTATTTT. Filled out from reference TRBV28 and TRBJ2-3, the complete variable domain reads DVKVTQSSRYLVKRTGEKVFLECVQDMDHENMFWYRQDPGLGLRLIYFSYDVKMKEKGDIPEGYSVSREKKERFSLILESASTNQTSMYLCASSFVDAGDTQYFGPGTRLTVL.

The chain employs TRBV5-1 and TRBJ2-1, with D unresolved. The V gene's germline CDR1 is SGHRS and CDR2 YFSETQ. Trimming pared 4 bases from V and 4 bases from J, leaving 3 bases between. The CDR3 loop spans 11 amino acids. CDR3 bases: TGCGCCAGCAGCACATACAATGAGCAGTTCTTC. Translating gives CASSTYNEQFF. Using reference TRBV5-1 and TRBJ2-1 for the parts outside the CDR3, the full variable domain is KAGVTQTPRYLIKTRGQQVTLSCSPISGHRSVSWYQQTPGQGLQFLFEYFSETQRNKGNFPGRFSGRQFSNSRSEMNVSTLELGDSALYLCASSTYNEQFFGPGTRLTVL.

The rearrangement uses TRBV6-1 and TRBJ2-3; D call uncertain. CDR3 length equals 11 residues. Deletions cut 1 base from V and 8 bases from J, with 4 bases between. CDR1 MNHNS and CDR2 SASEGT come from the germline V gene. CDR3 nucleotides: TGTGCCAGCAGTGAAGGCGCTACGCAGTATTTT. This sequence encodes CASSEGATQYF.

As DNA, the CDR3 is TGCAGCGTTGAAGGGCAGGGACCCTCGGACGAGCAGTACTTC. Translating it yields CSVEGQGPSDEQYF. The chain joins TRBV29-1 to TRBJ2-7; D is possibly TRBD1 or TRBD2 (5 bases each). CDR1 is SQVTM, CDR2 ANQGSEA, per germline. The CDR3 runs to 14 residues. With 1 base removed from V and 5 bases from J, the gap between germline ends came to 15 bases.

The chain is built from TRBV5-1 and TRBJ2-1; the match to TRBD2 covers 7 bases. The V gene end was trimmed by 5 bases and the J gene end by 7 bases; junction bases not matched to a gene: 12. The germline V gene has CDR1 SGHRS and CDR2 YFSETQ. The CDR3 consists of 15 residues. DNA of the CDR3: TGCGCCAGCAGTGGGGGACTACCGGAGGGGAATGAGCAGTTCTTC. Its translation: CASSGGLPEGNEQFF.